This TCR beta chain came from a study of naive and memory T cell subsets. The beta constant-region primer was an equimolar mix of two oligonucleotides covering TRBC1 and TRBC2. Four rounds of PCR amplified the ligated cDNA using nested alpha and beta constant-region primers plus SP2. An oligonucleotide with the SP2 primer and a 12-nucleotide UMI was ligated to the cDNA 3' end. TCRdb recomputed calls from the UMI-ligation and nested PCR reads with MiXCR, one row per CDR3 protein. The top ten hold roughly 0.9% of the sample, which has roughly 130,000 distinct CDR3 sequences, 35% to 45% seen once. The CDR3 has 19 amino acids. From germline, CDR1 is LGHNA and CDR2 YSLEER. Trimming cost V 0 bases and J 2 bases, with 20 bases left between them.

The sample taken for sequencing was central memory CD4+ T cells from blood. J is TRBJ2-4 and V is TRBV4-3; TRBD2 is a possible D gene (6 bases). The clonotype comes from a human donor in good health. CDR3 amino acids: CASSQEVAKGTLTKNIQYF. In nucleotides, the CDR3 is TGCGCCAGCAGCCAAGAAGTAGCGAAGGGGACTCTAACCAAAAACATTCAGTACTTC.